This T cell receptor beta chain was recorded in a study of cytomegalovirus exposure and HLA in healthy donors. Study context: Previous work identified 95 million to 120 million unique TCR beta sequences from some 170 million T cells. Study outcomes and limitations: The classifier was said to identify cytomegalovirus status with high specificity and sensitivity. In all likelihood, a cluster of highly shared sequence variants was a sequencing artifact.

About this clone: Its target is unknown.

Losses at the gene ends were 4 bases for V and 3 bases for J; bases not matched to a gene: 4. Germline V gives CDR1 SQVTM, CDR2 ANQGSEA. The CDR3 runs 14 residues. When sampled, the donors appeared nominally healthy, though they likely had unrecorded immune exposures. Primers: 60 Vbeta forward and 13 Jbeta reverse. Profiling relied on immunoSEQ multiplex PCR, and the TCRdb table lists in-frame clones only, not all of them. The sample records 150,000 to 200,000 clones, 77% being singletons. The receptor was isolated from a woman aged 30 to 39 in good health and CMV-seronegative. The gene calls are TRBV29-1 and TRBJ2-3; 10 nucleotides line up with TRBD2. Sequenced material: PBMCs. CDR3: CSVVLAGVTDTQYF. CDR3 bases: TGCAGCGTTGTCCTAGCGGGAGTGACAGATACGCAGTATTTT.